The entry below describes one T cell receptor beta chain. Its antigen is undetermined. This sample was included in a study of blood T cells in healthy people across ages. Study-wide results and limits: Estimates drawn from one million T cells were deemed to understate diversity. Samples with more naive T cells showed higher observed beta diversity.

The CDR3 covers 12 residues. Through a sample-barcoded 5' primer and a J-beta primer mix, a second PCR was run for roughly 6 to 12 cycles. A single record per CDR3 protein comes from TCRdb applying MiXCR to the 5' RACE reads. The sample yields about 1,500,000 distinct CDR3 sequences, roughly 28% seen once. Staff drew roughly 10 milliliters of peripheral blood from each donor. The sequencing sample was made of blood. J is TRBJ1-4 and V is TRBV21-1; the D segment call TRBD1 is taken from the table without a DNA check. TRBV21-1 is a listed pseudogene. The clonotype comes from a woman under 40 in good health. CDR3: CARDSPTGKLFF. CDR3 DNA sequence: TGTGCCAGAGACAGCCCGACCGGAAAACTGTTTTTT.